This entry lists 27 T cell receptor beta chains sequenced from one sample in a study of control samples from healthy donors and cancer patients. Method: immunoSEQ multiplex PCR; TCRdb's copy keeps in-frame clones and lacks some. The sample includes about 190,000 clones, about 89% of them seen just once. Sequenced input: blood. These receptors were obtained from a man aged 30 to 45 in good health.

CDR3 nucleotide sequence: TGTGCCAGCAGTTCAACAGGGGGCTTTGGCTACACCTTC. It translates to CASSSTGGFGYTF. This chain links TRBV12-3 or TRBV12-4 with TRBJ1-2; 9 bases align to TRBD1. This CDR3 contains 13 residues. The J segment lost 7 bases and the V segment lost 4 bases, leaving 4 bases of the junction unmatched.

The chain combines TRBV5-6 with TRBJ2-7; no clear D. Per germline, CDR1 SGHDT and CDR2 YYEEEE. This CDR3 comprises 11 residues. V was shortened by 1 base and J by 6 bases, with 5 bases between the two germline ends. The CDR3 sequence: CASSLNIEQYF. The DNA of the CDR3 is TGTGCCAGCAGCTTGAATATCGAGCAGTACTTC.

This chain connects TRBV5-4 to TRBJ1-2, with 11 bases matching TRBD1. This CDR3 spans 15 amino acids. V gave up 1 base and J gave up 6 bases; unmatched junction bases: 5. In germline, CDR1 is SGHNT, CDR2 YYREEE (reference sequence). The CDR3 nucleotides read TGTGCCAGCAGCTTGAGGGACAGGGGGACGGATGGCTACACCTTC. Amino acid sequence: CASSLRDRGTDGYTF.

The chain carries TRBV10-2 and TRBJ2-7; 12 bases match TRBD2. Germline values: CDR1 WSHSY, CDR2 SAAADI. There are 14 residues in the CDR3. Trimming took 8 bases from V and 4 from J; bases not matched to a gene: 6. CDR3 sequence: CASRAGTSGYEQYF. The CDR3 bases are TGCGCCAGCCGGGCCGGGACTAGCGGGTACGAGCAGTACTTC.

The chain is built from TRBV7-2 and TRBJ1-5, with 9 nucleotides matching TRBD1. Germline V lookup: CDR1 SGHTA, CDR2 FQGNSA. The CDR3 covers 15 residues. Trimming took 3 bases from V and 1 from J; bases not matched to a gene: 1. CDR3 sequence: CASSFDRGSNQPQHF. The DNA for the CDR3 is TGTGCCAGCAGCTTTGACAGGGGGAGCAATCAGCCCCAGCATTTT.

The CDR3 DNA reads TGTGCCAGCAGCCCCTACCTAGCGGGGCGGTCCTACGAGCAGTACTTC. Residues: CASSPYLAGRSYEQYF. V is TRBV5-4 and J is TRBJ2-7; 9 nucleotides line up with TRBD2. The CDR3 loop spans 16 amino acids. Germline V gives CDR1 SGHNT, CDR2 YYREEE (reference sequence). Germline trimming cut 4 bases from V and 1 base from J; bases unmatched to any gene: 9.

The chain carries TRBV19 and TRBJ1-5; possible D gene TRBD1, 5 bases. Trimming removed 3 bases from V and 5 bases from J, with 20 bases in between. The germline V gene encodes CDR1 LNHDA and CDR2 SQIVND (reference sequence). The CDR3 loop spans 17 amino acids. The DNA for the CDR3 is TGTGCCAGTAGTATTTATCATGGGGCAGGGTCTGATCAGCCCCAGCATTTT. Its protein product is CASSIYHGAGSDQPQHF.

The chain couples TRBV6-5 to TRBJ1-2; D is possibly TRBD1 (6 bases). Trimming took off 4 bases at V and 8 bases at J, with 17 bases between the two ends. The CDR3 is made up of 14 amino acids. Germline assignment: CDR1 MNHEY and CDR2 SVGAGI. The CDR3 sequence is CASSLRDTNSGYTF. As DNA, the CDR3 is TGTGCCAGCAGTTTACGGGACACAAACTCGGGCTACACCTTC.

The genes are TRBV5-5 and TRBJ2-1; TRBD1 agrees at 7 bases. The CDR3 has 15 residues. J was trimmed by 5 bases and V by 0 bases; bases with no gene match: 5. Germline lookup yields CDR1 SGHKS and CDR2 YYEKEE (reference sequence). CDR3 in amino acids: CASSLDRGRHNEQFF. The DNA for the CDR3 is TGTGCCAGCAGCTTGGATAGGGGGCGGCACAATGAGCAGTTCTTC.

The chain employs TRBV6-5 and TRBJ2-7; D gene unclear. V was cut by 0 bases and J by 5 bases, with 11 bases left in between. CDR3 size: 14 residues. Germline CDR1 MNHEY, CDR2 SVGAGI. The CDR3 nucleotides read TGTGCCAGCAGTTACTCCTCAAGCCCCCACGAGCAGTACTTC. It translates to CASSYSSSPHEQYF.

The chain carries TRBV9 and TRBJ1-6; 8 bases fit TRBD1. The germline gives CDR1 SGDLS, CDR2 YYNGEE. After removal of 3 bases from V and 6 bases from J, the junction contained 8 bases not matched to a gene. CDR3 length equals 16 residues. CDR3 sequence: CASSAGQGTSNSPLHF. The CDR3 DNA follows: TGTGCCAGCAGCGCCGGACAGGGAACCTCTAATTCACCCCTCCACTTT.

The rearrangement joins TRBV12-5 to TRBJ1-2; 7 nucleotides line up with TRBD1. The germline V gene encodes CDR1 LGHNT and CDR2 FRNRAP. This CDR3 has 16 residues. V shed 1 base, J shed 3 bases, and the junction held 8 bases outside the gene matches. In DNA form, the CDR3 reads TGTGCTAGTGGTTTGGCCCCGACAGGGAGGGACTATGGCTACACCTTC. Encoded protein: CASGLAPTGRDYGYTF.

The chain is built from TRBV4-1 and TRBJ2-1; TRBD2 might be the D (6 bases). The CDR3 runs 17 residues. Germline CDR1 reads MGHRA; CDR2 reads YSYEKL. Trimming removed 0 bases from V and 8 bases from J, with 20 bases in between. DNA for the CDR3: TGCGCCAGCAGCCAAGACCCGTTCGGAAGGGGAGGCGATGAGCAGTTCTTC. Translated: CASSQDPFGRGGDEQFF.

V is TRBV4-1 and J is TRBJ1-3, with a possible D match to TRBD1 (5 bases). V dropped 7 bases and J dropped 4 bases, with 11 bases sitting between them. There are 13 residues in the CDR3. Germline assignment: CDR1 MGHRA and CDR2 YSYEKL. The CDR3 reads CASTWGIGNTIYF. As DNA, the CDR3 is TGCGCCAGCACTTGGGGGATAGGAAACACCATATATTTT.

CDR3 sequence reads: CASSLAGRTNEQFF. The CDR3 coding sequence is TGTGCCAGCAGCTTAGCGGGACGGACCAATGAGCAGTTCTTC. This chain links TRBV7-3 with TRBJ2-1, with a possible D match to TRBD2 (6 bases). Germline V gives CDR1 SGHTA, CDR2 FQGTGA. Trimming removed 2 bases at V and 6 bases at J, with 11 bases between. The CDR3 consists of 14 residues.

The rearrangement uses TRBV27 and TRBJ2-1, with D perhaps given as TRBD1 or TRBD2 (6 bases each). V was cut by 2 bases and J by 10 bases, with 24 bases left in between. CDR1 MNHEY and CDR2 SMNVEV come from the germline V gene (reference sequence). The CDR3 loop spans 17 amino acids. CDR3 loop: CASSLSRAIGPGGEQFF. The CDR3, as DNA: TGTGCCAGCAGTTTAAGTCGGGCAATAGGCCCCGGGGGCGAGCAGTTCTTC.

This clone has only one observation. The chain employs TRBV5-5 and TRBJ1-5; D unclear. Germline V gives CDR1 SGHKS, CDR2 YYEKEE (reference sequence). The CDR3 consists of 15 residues. V was pared by 0 bases and J by 5 bases, with 12 bases between. The CDR3 sequence is CASSLGVGVDQPQHF. The DNA for the CDR3 is TGTGCCAGCAGCTTGGGGGTGGGTGTAGATCAGCCCCAGCATTTT.

This clone was counted a single time. The CDR3 here is CASSVATGYEQYF. In DNA, the CDR3 is TGTGCCAGCAGCGTAGCCACGGGTTACGAGCAGTACTTC. This rearrangement joins TRBV9 to TRBJ2-7; D ambiguous. The CDR3 is 13 amino acids. Trimming pared 0 bases from V and 4 bases from J, leaving 8 bases between. CDR1 and CDR2 (germline): SGDLS, YYNGEE.

V is TRBV3-1 (or the pseudogene TRBV3-2) and J is TRBJ2-1, with TRBD2 as a possible D gene (6 bases). This CDR3 has 13 residues. CDR1 is LGHDT and CDR2 is YNNKEL in the germline V gene (reference sequence). The ends were cut back, 0 bases at V and 10 bases at J, with 10 bases in the middle. CDR3 sequence (DNA): TGTGCCAGCAGCCAAGATATAGGGAGGGAGCAGTTCTTC. Translation: CASSQDIGREQFF.

The chain carries TRBV5-1 and TRBJ1-3, with 8 bases matching TRBD1. The germline CDR1 and CDR2 sequences are SGHRS and YFSETQ. V lost 4 bases and J lost 2; bases outside the gene matches: 8. The CDR3 contains 16 residues. The DNA of the CDR3 is TGCGCCAGCAGCCTTGGACAGGGTGGCGCTGGAAACACCATATATTTT. It codes for CASSLGQGGAGNTIYF.

J is TRBJ2-7 and V is TRBV3-1 (or the pseudogene TRBV3-2), with 8 positions matching TRBD2. The CDR3 is 15 amino acids. V lost 1 base to trimming and J lost 4 bases; unmatched junction nucleotides: 6. The germline gives CDR1 LGHDT, CDR2 YNNKEL (reference sequence). The CDR3 DNA is TGTGCCAGCAGCCAAGGGACGGGGGGGCCGTACGAGCAGTACTTC. As protein: CASSQGTGGPYEQYF.

Comment on this clone: A read error may account for a junction end that differs from germline. The chain recombines TRBV5-3 with TRBJ1-3; D call uncertain. TRBV5-3 is assigned to the ORF class and has an uncertain function. This CDR3 is 10 amino acids long. In nucleotides, the CDR3 is TGCCGGAACACTGGAAACACCATATATTTT. Translation: CRNTGNTIYF.

For this clone: At one end the junction does not follow the germline gene, possibly because of a read error. The genes are TRBV9 and TRBJ2-1, with D possibly being TRBD1 (8 bases). The V gene's germline CDR1 is SGDLS and CDR2 YYNGEE. This CDR3 is built from 14 residues. CDR3 sequence (DNA): TGTACCAGCAGCTCCTACAGGGGGGGGAATGAGCAGTTCTTC. It codes for CTSSSYRGGNEQFF.

The chain carries TRBV18 and TRBJ2-6; unclear D gene. Trimming took 6 bases from V and 0 from J, leaving 18 bases between them. The germline CDR1 and CDR2 sequences are KGHSH and LQKENI. The CDR3 sequence is 18 residues long. The CDR3 here is CASSPTPKTSSGANVLTF. The DNA for the CDR3 is TGTGCCAGCTCCCCCACCCCGAAAACAAGCTCTGGGGCCAACGTCCTGACTTTC.

V gene TRBV11-2 combines with J gene TRBJ2-7; D is ambiguous. This CDR3 is built from 14 residues. Germline V lookup: CDR1 SGHAT, CDR2 FQNNGV. Trimming shortened V by 1 base and J by 1 base, and 8 bases separated the two germline ends. The CDR3 sequence is CASSLGHLSYEQYF. The DNA for the CDR3 is TGTGCCAGCAGCTTAGGACACTTGTCCTACGAGCAGTACTTC. The full variable domain, its missing parts supplied by reference TRBV11-2 and TRBJ2-7, is EAGVAQSPRYKIIEKRQSVAFWCNPISGHATLYWYQQILGQGPKLLIQFQNNGVVDDSQLPKDRFSAERLKGVDSTLKIQPAKLEDSAVYLCASSLGHLSYEQYFGPGTRLTVT.

This clone was seen just once. The J gene is TRBJ2-3, the V gene TRBV6-5; the D is unclear. The CDR3 covers 16 residues. Germline CDR1 and CDR2: MNHEY and SVGAGI. Between the trimmed V and J ends, which lost 0 bases and 0 bases, there was a span of 10 bases. The CDR3 sequence: CASSYSSASSTDTQYF. The CDR3 DNA sequence: TGTGCCAGCAGTTACTCGTCAGCCTCTAGCACAGATACGCAGTATTTT.

This chain connects TRBV12-3 or TRBV12-4 to TRBJ1-3; a possible D gene is TRBD1 (5 bases). The CDR3 spans 13 residues. Trimming took 8 bases from V and 4 from J, leaving 12 bases between them. CDR3 sequence (DNA): TGTGCCAGCGGGGCTTATCCGGGAAACACCATATATTTT. Translated: CASGAYPGNTIYF.